This T cell receptor (beta chain) originates from a study of shared clonotypes between healthy human individuals. Study results and limitations: An anticipated effect of sequencing depth on clonotype sharing among donors was recognized. Researchers sampled only blood; tissue repertoires likely differ. The study generally estimated greater richness for naive than memory subsets.

TCRdb's copy holds only in-frame clones and misses some; the assay was immunoSEQ multiplex PCR. The sample includes about 730,000 clones, roughly two thirds of them seen just once. To note about this clone: Antigen unknown.

The CDR3 covers 14 residues. The germline V gene encodes CDR1 MDHEN and CDR2 SYDVKM. V shed 9 bases and J shed 6 bases, with 17 bases lying between them. V and J are TRBV28 and TRBJ1-4; D remains ambiguous. Sequenced: memory CD4+ T cells sorted from blood. The subset was: CD45RA-negative fraction. This sequence was found in a woman in her thirties in good health. The CDR3 protein is CASIWGGGYEKLFF. Here the CDR3 DNA reads TGTGCCAGTATCTGGGGTGGTGGTTATGAAAAACTGTTTTTT.